This T cell receptor beta chain was identified in a study of OX40 agonist ivuxolimab in advanced cancers. Here immunoSEQ multiplex PCR was the method, and the copy in TCRdb shows in-frame clones only, minus some. The sample records roughly 60,000 clones, roughly 80% being singletons. Sequenced here: CD4+ or CD8+ T cells sorted from blood, sampled in a trial of the OX40 agonist ivuxolimab. This TCR came from an adult with an advanced solid tumor such as melanoma, head and neck, liver or kidney cancer.

CDR3 DNA sequence: TGTGCCAGCACACGGACTAGCGGGGCGCCCAGATCCCAAGAGACCCAGTACTTC. Its protein is CASTRTSGAPRSQETQYF. The rearrangement uses TRBV11-2 and TRBJ2-5; 12 nucleotides agree with TRBD2. The V gene's germline CDR1 is SGHAT and CDR2 FQNNGV. This CDR3 is built from 18 residues. V dropped 7 bases and J dropped 1; count of bases not matched to a gene: 13.